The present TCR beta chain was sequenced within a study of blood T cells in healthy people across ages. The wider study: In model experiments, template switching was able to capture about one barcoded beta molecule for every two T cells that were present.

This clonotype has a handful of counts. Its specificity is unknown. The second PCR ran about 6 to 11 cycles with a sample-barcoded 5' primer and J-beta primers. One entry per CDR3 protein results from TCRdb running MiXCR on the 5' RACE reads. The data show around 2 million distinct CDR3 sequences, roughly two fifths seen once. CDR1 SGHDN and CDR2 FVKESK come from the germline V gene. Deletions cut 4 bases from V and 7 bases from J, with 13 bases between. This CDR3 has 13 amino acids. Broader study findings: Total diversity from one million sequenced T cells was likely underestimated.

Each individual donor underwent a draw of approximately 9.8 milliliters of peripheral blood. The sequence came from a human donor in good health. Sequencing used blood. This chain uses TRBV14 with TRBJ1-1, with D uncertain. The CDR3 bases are TGTGCCAGCAGCCTCCGACCGGGTATTGAAGCTTTCTTT. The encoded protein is CASSLRPGIEAFF.